The table lists the clone carrying this T cell receptor beta chain with a count of one. The antigen is not known. These data come from a study of T cells in localized non-small cell lung cancer. Study outcomes and limitations: Greater T cell density in blood accompanied longer overall survival.

Germline V gene sequence: CDR1 SNHLY, CDR2 FYNNEI. The CDR3 length is 14 residues. The junction had 3 bases not matched to a gene; V was cut back by 4 bases and J by 2 bases. Here immunoSEQ multiplex PCR was the method, and the copy in TCRdb shows in-frame clones only, minus some. This table holds more than 20,000 clones, about 89% found once. The receptor was derived from a man aged 35 to 69 with stage II squamous cell lung carcinoma. The specimen was PBMCs, collected before any cancer treatment. V and J are TRBV2 and TRBJ1-1; 8 bases agree with TRBD1. DNA for the CDR3: TGTGCCAGCAGTGCCGGACAGGGTAACACTGAAGCTTTCTTT. This gives the protein CASSAGQGNTEAFF. Full variable domain (remainder filled in from reference TRBV2 and TRBJ1-1): EPEVTQTPSHQVTQMGQEVILRCVPISNHLYFYWYRQILGQKVEFLVSFYNNEISEKSEIFDDQFSVERPDGSNFTLKIRSTKLEDSAMYFCASSAGQGNTEAFFGQGTRLTVV.